Each of the 16 T cell receptor beta chains below was sequenced from the same sample in a study of T cell responses to AZD1222 COVID-19 vaccine. This table comes from immunoSEQ multiplex PCR, and its TCRdb copy is limited to in-frame clones, with some not included. This sample has more than 95,000 clones, with 85% to 90% found just once. The sequences come from peripheral blood, collected on day 0 of AZD1222 vaccination. These receptors originate from an adult in good health.

Comments on this clone: Sequence at one end of the junction differs from germline and may be a read error. This chain joins TRBV7-3 and TRBJ2-1; the D is unclear. The germline V gene encodes CDR1 SGHTA and CDR2 FQGTGA. The CDR3 is 12 residues long. The CDR3 region is CASSVTRNEQFF. CDR3 nucleotides: TGTGCCAGCAGCGTAACACGGAATGAGCAGTTCTTC.

V gene TRBV12-3 or TRBV12-4 combines with J gene TRBJ1-4; TRBD1 matches at 8 bases. V dropped 8 bases and J dropped 4; count of bases not matched to a gene: 3. CDR3 length equals 13 residues. The CDR3 DNA is TGTGCCAGCTCGGGACAGGATAATGAAAAACTGTTTTTT. As protein: CASSGQDNEKLFF.

This clone has a handful of counts. The V and J genes are TRBV7-3 and TRBJ2-6; 12 bases agree with TRBD1. Germline loops: CDR1 SGHTA, CDR2 FQGTGA. The CDR3 consists of 18 residues. The junction had 6 bases not matched to a gene; V was cut back by 5 bases and J by 1 base. The DNA for the CDR3 is TGTGCCAGCAGCGGCCCGGGACAGGGGGCGTCTGGGGCCAACGTCCTGACTTTC. It encodes CASSGPGQGASGANVLTF.

The count of this clone is one. The chain employs TRBV7-3 and TRBJ2-1; 9 bases align to TRBD2. The CDR3 sequence is 18 residues long. J gave up 1 base and V 5 bases, and 12 bases lay outside the gene matches. Germline V gives CDR1 SGHTA, CDR2 FQGTGA. CDR3 sequence: CASSPRGAGGLSYNEQFF. The CDR3 DNA reads TGTGCCAGCAGCCCGCGGGGGGCGGGAGGGCTATCCTACAATGAGCAGTTCTTC.

The rearrangement links TRBV4-2 to TRBJ2-1; no firm D call. The CDR3 is 13 residues long. The germline V and J ends were trimmed by 1 base and 6 bases, with 7 bases remaining between them. The germline V gene has CDR1 LGHNA and CDR2 YNFKEQ. CDR3 amino acids: CASSQVAVNEQFF. DNA for the CDR3: TGTGCCAGCAGCCAAGTCGCAGTCAATGAGCAGTTCTTC.

The chain uses TRBV3-1 (or the pseudogene TRBV3-2) and TRBJ2-3, with a weak D call TRBD2 (5 bases). V was cut by 1 base and J by 6 bases, with 14 bases left in between. The V gene's germline CDR1 is LGHDT and CDR2 YNNKEL (reference sequence). This CDR3 is 15 amino acids long. The CDR3 here is CASSQARGRGDTQYF. For the CDR3, the DNA is TGTGCCAGCAGCCAAGCTAGAGGGAGAGGGGATACGCAGTATTTT.

The chain has TRBV11-2 and TRBJ2-1, with a weak D call TRBD1 (5 bases). The V and J ends lost 5 bases and 6 bases respectively, with 17 bases between them. The CDR3 consists of 15 residues. CDR1 is SGHAT, CDR2 FQNNGV, per germline. CDR3 nucleotides: TGTGCCAGCAGCCCCGACAGTCAAAGGGGCAATGAGCAGTTCTTC. Protein sequence: CASSPDSQRGNEQFF. The full variable domain, completed using reference TRBV11-2 and TRBJ2-1, is EAGVAQSPRYKIIEKRQSVAFWCNPISGHATLYWYQQILGQGPKLLIQFQNNGVVDDSQLPKDRFSAERLKGVDSTLKIQPAKLEDSAVYLCASSPDSQRGNEQFFGPGTRLTVL.

The chain recombines TRBV5-1 with TRBJ1-2, with D possibly matching TRBD1 (6 bases). CDR1 and CDR2 from the germline V gene are SGHRS and YFSETQ. This CDR3 spans 13 amino acids. Trimming left V 0 bases short and J 8 bases short, with 11 bases between. The CDR3 coding sequence is TGCGCCAGCAGCTTGGCCAGGGGTGAAGGCTACACCTTC. This gives the protein CASSLARGEGYTF.

The rearrangement links TRBV6-5 to TRBJ2-2; maybe TRBD1 (6 bases). This CDR3 has 15 residues. Germline CDR1 reads MNHEY; CDR2 reads SVGAGI. V lost 2 bases, J lost 5 bases, and 12 bases lay in between. CDR3 residues: CASSYIPGVTGELFF. The DNA for the CDR3 is TGTGCCAGCAGTTACATCCCAGGGGTAACCGGGGAGCTGTTTTTT.

CDR3: CASSGTWGPTEAFF. For the CDR3, the DNA is TGTGCCAGCAGCGGGACATGGGGGCCCACTGAAGCTTTCTTT. V usage is TRBV9 and J usage is TRBJ1-1; weak D call: TRBD1 (6 bases). This CDR3 spans 14 amino acids. CDR1 SGDLS and CDR2 YYNGEE come from the germline V gene. The V and J ends lost 3 bases and 4 bases respectively, with 13 bases between them.

The J gene is TRBJ2-1, the V gene TRBV10-3, with D perhaps given as TRBD1 or TRBD2 (6 bases each). CDR1 is ENHRY and CDR2 is SYGVKD in the germline V gene. The V and J ends lost 7 bases and 6 bases respectively, with 16 bases between them. The length of the CDR3 is 14 residues. The CDR3 bases are TGTGCCATCAATCCGGGGGCTGGTAGCAATGAGCAGTTCTTC. Protein sequence: CAINPGAGSNEQFF.

J is TRBJ2-7 and V is TRBV6-6; 9 positions match TRBD2. This CDR3 region has 15 residues. The V gene end was trimmed by 2 bases and the J gene end by 4 bases; junction bases not matched to a gene: 6. Per the germline V gene, CDR1 is MNHNY and CDR2 is SVGAGI (reference sequence). CDR3: CASSYNAGGEYEQYF. The CDR3 DNA is TGTGCCAGCAGTTACAATGCGGGAGGGGAGTACGAGCAGTACTTC.

This clone was counted once. As DNA, the CDR3 is TGCAGCGTTGACCGCCCTGATAGCTATGGCTACACCTTC. Its translation: CSVDRPDSYGYTF. The chain links TRBV29-1 to TRBJ1-2; D remains ambiguous. There are 13 residues in the CDR3. V was pared by 3 bases and J by 4 bases, with 12 bases between. CDR1 and CDR2 (germline): SQVTM, ANQGSEA.

In its sample, this clone was seen a few times. This chain uses TRBV5-4 with TRBJ2-7, with 9 bases that match TRBD2. Germline CDR1 and CDR2: SGHNT and YYREEE (reference sequence). The CDR3 length is 15 residues. With V trimmed by 0 bases and J by 7 bases, 8 bases remained unmatched. This CDR3 is CASSLAGTRGGEQYF. DNA for the CDR3: TGTGCCAGCAGCTTGGCCGGTACGCGGGGGGGAGAGCAGTACTTC.

The V and J genes are TRBV5-1 and TRBJ2-5, with D perhaps being TRBD1 or TRBD2 (6 bases each). The germline V gene encodes CDR1 SGHRS and CDR2 YFSETQ. V gave up 5 bases and J gave up 4 bases, with 15 bases separating them. The CDR3 has 14 amino acids. CDR3 nucleotides: TGCGCCAGCAGTTCCCTGGGGGGCGGAGAGACCCAGTACTTC. It yields the protein CASSSLGGGETQYF.

The chain combines TRBV18 with TRBJ2-5; TRBD1 aligns across 7 bases. The CDR3 loop spans 14 amino acids. Germline V gene data show CDR1 as KGHSH and CDR2 as LQKENI. After removal of 6 bases from V and 7 bases from J, the junction contained 11 bases not matched to a gene. The CDR3 DNA sequence: TGTGCCAGCTCTAGGGACAGTCCTGAAGGGACCCAGTACTTC. As protein: CASSRDSPEGTQYF.